The rows below give T cell receptor beta chains drawn from one sample of a study of siplizumab effects on memory and regulatory T cells. Clones were sequenced by immunoSEQ multiplex PCR, and TCRdb holds only the in-frame ones, with some missing. In the table there are about 110,000 clones, about 91% of which are singletons. The specimen was Tregs sorted from blood. The receptors derive from a human donor in good health. CDR3s include the opening cysteine and the closing phenylalanine or tryptophan. D genes are given only for firm matches. Size is omitted from some rows. Given values are once, few, many or a class for expanded clones.

CDR3 DNA | CDR3 protein | J gene | clone size | D gene | V gene
TGCGCCAGCAGCTTGTCCCCGGGTAACACTGAAGCTTTCTTT | CASSLSPGNTEAFF | TRBJ1-1 | NA | NA | TRBV5-1
TGTGCCAGCAGTTATAGTGGGCTATCCTACGAGCAGTACTTC | CASSYSGLSYEQYF | TRBJ2-7 | once | NA | TRBV6-5
TGTGCCATCAAGCCAGCGGGGGGGCTCCGGAACACCGGGGAGCTGTTTTTT | CAIKPAGGLRNTGELFF | TRBJ2-2 | NA | TRBD2 | TRBV10-3
TGTGCCAGCAGTCCCGGCATATCAGGTCACGAGCAGTACTTC | CASSPGISGHEQYF | TRBJ2-7 | NA | NA | TRBV5-6
TGTGCCAGCAGTACCCGGACAGCCTACGAGCAGTACTTC | CASSTRTAYEQYF | TRBJ2-7 | NA | NA | TRBV6-5
TGTGCCAGTAGTGTCGACAGGGGAACCGGGGAGCTGTTTTTT | CASSVDRGTGELFF | TRBJ2-2 | NA | TRBD1 | TRBV19
TGTGCCAGCACCTTCGGGACAGGGGCCACAGATACGCAGTATTTT | CASTFGTGATDTQYF | TRBJ2-3 | NA | TRBD1 | TRBV7-8
TGTGCCAGCAGCTTGAAACAGAACACTGAAGCTTTCTTT | CASSLKQNTEAFF | TRBJ1-1 | NA | NA | TRBV7-6
TGTGCCAGCGGTCAAACAGGGGGCTACAATGAGCAGTTCTTC | CASGQTGGYNEQFF | TRBJ2-1 | NA | TRBD1 | TRBV6-6
TGTGCTAGTGGTTTAGGCAGACGCAGTCAGCCCCAGCATTTT | CASGLGRRSQPQHF | TRBJ1-5 | NA | NA | TRBV12-5
TGTGCCAGCTCACCGGAAAGGGACACTGAAGCTTTCTTT | CASSPERDTEAFF | TRBJ1-1 | NA | NA | TRBV18
TGCGCCAGCAGCCTATCGTGGGCGAACACTGAAGCTTTCTTT | CASSLSWANTEAFF | TRBJ1-1 | few | NA | TRBV5-1
TGTGCCAGCAGCCTAGGGGTCTCCCTGAACACTGAAGCTTTCTTT | CASSLGVSLNTEAFF | TRBJ1-1 | NA | NA | TRBV7-9
TGTGCCAGCAAAAGGGACAGGGACAATCAGCCCCAGCATTTT | CASKRDRDNQPQHF | TRBJ1-5 | NA | TRBD1 | TRBV6-1
TGTGCCAGCAGCCGACCAGGGTACTATGGCTACACCTTC | CASSRPGYYGYTF | TRBJ1-2 | NA | NA | TRBV5-4
TGTGCCAGCAGCTCCCTTGGGGGGGGCGGGTTACATGAGCAGTTCTTC | CASSSLGGGGLHEQFF | TRBJ2-1 | NA | NA | TRBV7-7
TGCGCCAGCAGCTTGATGGGTGGCAAAAACATTCAGTACTTC | CASSLMGGKNIQYF | TRBJ2-4 | NA | NA | TRBV5-1
TGTGCCAGCAGTTCAGCAGACAGGGCTGGAAACACCATATATTTT | CASSSADRAGNTIYF | TRBJ1-3 | NA | TRBD1 | TRBV28